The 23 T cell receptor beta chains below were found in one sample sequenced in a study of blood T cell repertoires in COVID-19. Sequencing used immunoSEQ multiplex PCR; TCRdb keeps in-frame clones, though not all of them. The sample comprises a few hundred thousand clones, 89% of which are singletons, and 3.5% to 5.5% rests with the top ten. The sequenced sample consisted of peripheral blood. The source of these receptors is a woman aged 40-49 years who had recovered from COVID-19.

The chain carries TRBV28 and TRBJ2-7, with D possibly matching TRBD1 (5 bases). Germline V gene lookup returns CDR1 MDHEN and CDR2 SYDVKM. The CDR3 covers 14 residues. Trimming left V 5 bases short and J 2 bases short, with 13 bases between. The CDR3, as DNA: TGTGCCAGCAGTCCGGACACTCCGGCCTACGAGCAGTACTTC. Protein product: CASSPDTPAYEQYF. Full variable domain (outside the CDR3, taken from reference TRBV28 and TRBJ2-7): DVKVTQSSRYLVKRTGEKVFLECVQDMDHENMFWYRQDPGLGLRLIYFSYDVKMKEKGDIPEGYSVSREKKERFSLILESASTNQTSMYLCASSPDTPAYEQYFGPGTRLTVT.

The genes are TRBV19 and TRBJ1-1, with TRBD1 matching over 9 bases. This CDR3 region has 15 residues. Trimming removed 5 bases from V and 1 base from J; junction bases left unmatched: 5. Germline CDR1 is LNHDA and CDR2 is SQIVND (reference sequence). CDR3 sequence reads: CASSPGTGPNTEAFF. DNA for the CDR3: TGTGCCAGTAGTCCCGGGACAGGGCCGAACACTGAAGCTTTCTTT.

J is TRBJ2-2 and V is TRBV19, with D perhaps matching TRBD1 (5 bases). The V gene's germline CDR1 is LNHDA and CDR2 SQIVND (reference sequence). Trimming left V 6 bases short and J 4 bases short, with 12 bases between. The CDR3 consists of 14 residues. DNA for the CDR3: TGTGCCAGTAGGATTGCAGGGTCCACCGGGGAGCTGTTTTTT. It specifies CASRIAGSTGELFF.

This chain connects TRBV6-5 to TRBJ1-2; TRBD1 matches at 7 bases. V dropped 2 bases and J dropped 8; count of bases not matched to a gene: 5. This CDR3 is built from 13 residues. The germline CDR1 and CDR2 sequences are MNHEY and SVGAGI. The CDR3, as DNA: TGTGCCAGCAGTTACACAGGGGATCGGGGCTACACCTTC. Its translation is CASSYTGDRGYTF.

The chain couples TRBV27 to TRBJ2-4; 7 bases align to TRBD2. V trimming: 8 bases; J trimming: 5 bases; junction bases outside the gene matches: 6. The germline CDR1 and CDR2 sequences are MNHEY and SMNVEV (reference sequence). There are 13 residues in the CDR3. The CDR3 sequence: CASGELAENIQYF. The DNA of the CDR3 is TGTGCCAGCGGTGAGCTAGCGGAAAACATTCAGTACTTC.

As DNA, the CDR3 is TGTGCTACAGGGGTGGGGGGCAATTACGAGCAGTACGTC. Amino acids: CATGVGGNYEQYV. V is TRBV6-5 and J is TRBJ2-7, with D possibly TRBD1 on 7 matching bases. This CDR3 is 13 amino acids long. Germline CDR1 is MNHEY and CDR2 is SVGAGI.

In nucleotides, the CDR3 is TGTGCCACCAGTGACCGAGGAACTCCCGAGACCCAGTACTTC. The encoded protein is CATSDRGTPETQYF. The gene calls are TRBV24-1 and TRBJ2-5; D is unclear. Germline V gene lookup returns CDR1 KGHDR and CDR2 SFDVKD. V was trimmed by 4 bases and J by 5 bases, leaving 13 bases between them. The CDR3 loop spans 14 amino acids.

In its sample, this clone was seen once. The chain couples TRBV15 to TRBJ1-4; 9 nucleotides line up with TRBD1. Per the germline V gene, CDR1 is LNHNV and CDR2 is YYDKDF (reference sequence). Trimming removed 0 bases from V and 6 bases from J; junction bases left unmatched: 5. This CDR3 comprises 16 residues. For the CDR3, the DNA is TGTGCCACCAGCAGAGATCTGGGACAGGGTGATGAAAAACTGTTTTTT. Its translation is CATSRDLGQGDEKLFF.

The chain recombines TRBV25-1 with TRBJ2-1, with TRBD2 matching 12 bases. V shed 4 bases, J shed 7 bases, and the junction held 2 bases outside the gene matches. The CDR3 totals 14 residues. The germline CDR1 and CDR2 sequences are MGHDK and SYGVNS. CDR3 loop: CASSGLAGENEQFF. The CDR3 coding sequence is TGTGCCAGCAGTGGACTAGCGGGAGAAAATGAGCAGTTCTTC.

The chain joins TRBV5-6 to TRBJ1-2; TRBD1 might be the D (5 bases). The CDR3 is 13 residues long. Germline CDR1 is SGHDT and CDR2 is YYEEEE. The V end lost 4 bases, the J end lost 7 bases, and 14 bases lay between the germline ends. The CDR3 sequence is CASSAGGSSGYTF. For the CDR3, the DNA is TGTGCCAGCAGCGCGGGGGGTAGTTCTGGCTACACCTTC.

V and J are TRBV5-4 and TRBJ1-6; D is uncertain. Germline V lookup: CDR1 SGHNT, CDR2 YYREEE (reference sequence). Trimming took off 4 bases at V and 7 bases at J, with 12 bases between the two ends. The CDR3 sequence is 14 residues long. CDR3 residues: CASSRSTLNSPLHF. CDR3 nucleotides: TGTGCCAGCAGCCGTAGTACTTTAAATTCACCCCTCCACTTT.

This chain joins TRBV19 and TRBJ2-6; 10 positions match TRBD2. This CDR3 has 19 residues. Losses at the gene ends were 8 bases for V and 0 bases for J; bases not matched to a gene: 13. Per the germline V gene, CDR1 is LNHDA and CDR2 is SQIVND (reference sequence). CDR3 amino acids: CASSRRLAGEDSGANVLTF. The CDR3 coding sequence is TGTGCCAGTTCCCGGCGGCTAGCGGGAGAGGACTCTGGGGCCAACGTCCTGACTTTC.

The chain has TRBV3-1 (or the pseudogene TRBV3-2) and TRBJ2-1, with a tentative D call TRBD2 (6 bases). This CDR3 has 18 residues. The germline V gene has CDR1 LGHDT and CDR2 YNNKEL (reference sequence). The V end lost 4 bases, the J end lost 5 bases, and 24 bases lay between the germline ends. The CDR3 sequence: CASSRTVQVAALNNEQFF. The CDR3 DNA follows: TGTGCCAGCAGCCGAACCGTCCAGGTAGCGGCCCTAAACAATGAGCAGTTCTTC.

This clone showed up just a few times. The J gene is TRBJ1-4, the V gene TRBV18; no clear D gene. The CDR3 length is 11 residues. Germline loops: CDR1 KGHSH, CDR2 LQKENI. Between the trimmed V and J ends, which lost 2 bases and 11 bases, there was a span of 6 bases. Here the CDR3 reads CASSPGEKLFF. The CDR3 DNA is TGTGCCAGCTCACCAGGGGAGAAACTGTTTTTT.

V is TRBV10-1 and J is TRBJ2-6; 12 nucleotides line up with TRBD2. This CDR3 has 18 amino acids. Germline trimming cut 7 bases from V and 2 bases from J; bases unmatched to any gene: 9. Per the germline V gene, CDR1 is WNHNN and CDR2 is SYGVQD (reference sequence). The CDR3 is CASTGGLAGSPGANVLTF. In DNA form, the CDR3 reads TGCGCCAGCACAGGAGGACTAGCGGGGTCGCCTGGGGCCAACGTCCTGACTTTC.

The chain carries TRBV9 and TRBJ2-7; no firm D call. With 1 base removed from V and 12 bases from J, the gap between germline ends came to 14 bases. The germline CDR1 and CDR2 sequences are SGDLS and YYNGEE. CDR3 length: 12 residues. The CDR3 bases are TGTGCCAGCAGCGTACTCACTTTGAGAGTGTACGTC. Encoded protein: CASSVLTLRVYV.

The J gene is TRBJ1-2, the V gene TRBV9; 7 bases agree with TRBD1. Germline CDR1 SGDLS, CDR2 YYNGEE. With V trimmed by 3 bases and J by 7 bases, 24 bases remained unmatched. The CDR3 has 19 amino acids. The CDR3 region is CASSEGTLGTASNYVGYTF. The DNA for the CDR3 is TGTGCCAGCAGCGAGGGAACCCTGGGGACAGCCTCTAACTATGTTGGCTACACCTTC.

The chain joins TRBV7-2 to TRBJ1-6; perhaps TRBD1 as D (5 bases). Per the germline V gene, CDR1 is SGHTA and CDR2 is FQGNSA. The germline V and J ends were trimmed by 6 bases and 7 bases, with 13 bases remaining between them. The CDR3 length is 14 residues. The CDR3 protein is CASRPQATNSPLHF. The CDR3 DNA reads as TGTGCCAGCAGACCACAGGCTACAAATTCACCCCTCCACTTT.

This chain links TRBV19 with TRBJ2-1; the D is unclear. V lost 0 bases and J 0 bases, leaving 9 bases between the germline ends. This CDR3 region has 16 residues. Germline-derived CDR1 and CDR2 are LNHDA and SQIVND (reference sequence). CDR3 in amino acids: CASSIDGHSSYNEQFF. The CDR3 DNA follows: TGTGCCAGTAGTATAGATGGCCACAGCTCCTACAATGAGCAGTTCTTC.

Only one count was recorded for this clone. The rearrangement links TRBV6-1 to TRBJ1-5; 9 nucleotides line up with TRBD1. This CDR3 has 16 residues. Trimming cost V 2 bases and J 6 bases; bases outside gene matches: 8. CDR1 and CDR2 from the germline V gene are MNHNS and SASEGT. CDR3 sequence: CASSEPGQGTPQPQHF. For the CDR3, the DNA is TGTGCCAGCAGTGAACCGGGACAGGGCACCCCTCAGCCCCAGCATTTT.

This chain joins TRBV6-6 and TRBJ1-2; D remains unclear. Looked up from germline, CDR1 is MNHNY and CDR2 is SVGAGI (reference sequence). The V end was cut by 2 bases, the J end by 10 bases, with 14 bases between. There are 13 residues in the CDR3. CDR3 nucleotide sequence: TGTGCCAGCAGTTACCCCAATAGCGTCGACTACACCTTC. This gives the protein CASSYPNSVDYTF.

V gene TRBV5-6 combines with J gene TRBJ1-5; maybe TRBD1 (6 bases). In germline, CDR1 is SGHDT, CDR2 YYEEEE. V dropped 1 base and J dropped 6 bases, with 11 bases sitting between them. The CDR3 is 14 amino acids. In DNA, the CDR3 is TGTGCCAGCAGCTTGTTGTCAGGGGTTCAGCCCCAGCATTTT. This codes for CASSLLSGVQPQHF.

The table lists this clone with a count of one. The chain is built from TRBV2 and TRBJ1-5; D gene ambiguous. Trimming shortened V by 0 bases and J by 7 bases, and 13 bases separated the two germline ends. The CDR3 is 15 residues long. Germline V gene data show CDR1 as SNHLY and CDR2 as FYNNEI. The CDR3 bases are TGTGCCAGCAGTGAAGCGCCGCAAGGCAGGCAGCCCCAGCATTTT. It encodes CASSEAPQGRQPQHF.